This T cell receptor (beta chain) was sequenced for a study of blood T cell repertoires in COVID-19 (dated by TCRdb to the early 2020s). As for the study more broadly: Samples covering the acute and convalescent phases of COVID-19 were provided by collaborators in the United States, Italy and Spain. The repertoires were released in a freely available public database meant as a resource for research on the immune response to SARS-CoV-2. Deeply sampled blood TCRbeta repertoires from subjects exposed to, actively infected with, or recovered from COVID-19 were included in the dataset. Where HLA class I and class II types were available, the types were taken from metadata supplied by the sample provider, not from assay-based typing. The material from the prospective study consisted of cDNA or gDNA derived from T cells, B-cell-depleted T cells, or PBMCs. The samples were drawn from two sources: the first 160 participants of the ongoing ImmuneRACE study, and some 1,300 subjects contributed by 6 global collaborators. Nearly every sample came with metadata listing a de-identified subject ID, COVID-19 status, age in years and sex.

TCRbeta CDR3 regions were amplified from genomic DNA by means of the immunoSEQ Assay, a bias-controlled multiplex PCR. On the authors' methods: The number of nucleated cells in each sample was estimated from the amplification of reference gene primers within the assay. To quantify the absolute abundance of each unique TCRbeta CDR3 rearrangement, sequence reads were collapsed and filtered. For each sample, productive Simpson clonality was calculated as the square root of Simpson's diversity index over productive rearrangements. TCRdb carries this immuneACCESS record with in-frame sequences only. Its versions omit some clonotypes, under half of them owing to an unresolved V gene in the studies checked, with the rest unexplained. V and J calls and clone size follow that table, whereas D and trimming were derived from the DNA. A total of about 320,000 clones appear in this sample, about 88% of them only once. The ten largest clonotypes hold 2% to 3% of the sample.

Worth noting for this clone: Its antigen remains unidentified. Nothing much larger sits one base from this clone, and base qualities are not available.

Participants in the prospective study were aged about 18 to 95 years, lived in some 24 United States geographic areas, and enrolled through a virtual design. In the prospective study, cohorts were assigned on the basis of participant-reported clinical history obtained from a screening survey and a study questionnaire. Recovered participants in ImmuneRACE Cohort 3 were defined as having two consecutive negative NP/OP PCR tests, clearance from a healthcare professional, or resolution of symptoms. Each participant in the prospective study had whole blood, serum and a nasopharyngeal or oropharyngeal swab collected by mobile phlebotomists. Participants in the prospective study had the option to provide additional blood draws and questionnaires over an approximately two-month period. Blood samples from the prospective study were shipped frozen or at room temperature prior to DNA extraction. Points the paper makes about the study in general: How much clinical and demographic metadata was included differed by source and by participant, and the metadata was provided uncurated.

V lost 7 bases and J lost 2 bases; the stretch between them is 17 bases long. Taken from cysteine to phenylalanine, the CDR3 has 14 residues. Kept here is only the CDR3 DNA, which spans 42 bases and is read in frame from base 1. The germline V gene (reference sequence) gives CDR1 as GTSNPN and CDR2 as SVGIG. This TCR was sampled from a man aged 55 to 70 who had recovered from COVID-19. The chain was built from TRBV30 and TRBJ1-2; the best D guess is TRBD1, with 6 bases matching. What was sequenced was PBMCs or T cells enriched from blood (not recorded which). The CDR3 amino acid sequence is: CASSDWDINYGYTF. The nucleotide sequence reads TGTGCCTCATCCGACTGGGACATCAACTATGGCTACACCTTC.